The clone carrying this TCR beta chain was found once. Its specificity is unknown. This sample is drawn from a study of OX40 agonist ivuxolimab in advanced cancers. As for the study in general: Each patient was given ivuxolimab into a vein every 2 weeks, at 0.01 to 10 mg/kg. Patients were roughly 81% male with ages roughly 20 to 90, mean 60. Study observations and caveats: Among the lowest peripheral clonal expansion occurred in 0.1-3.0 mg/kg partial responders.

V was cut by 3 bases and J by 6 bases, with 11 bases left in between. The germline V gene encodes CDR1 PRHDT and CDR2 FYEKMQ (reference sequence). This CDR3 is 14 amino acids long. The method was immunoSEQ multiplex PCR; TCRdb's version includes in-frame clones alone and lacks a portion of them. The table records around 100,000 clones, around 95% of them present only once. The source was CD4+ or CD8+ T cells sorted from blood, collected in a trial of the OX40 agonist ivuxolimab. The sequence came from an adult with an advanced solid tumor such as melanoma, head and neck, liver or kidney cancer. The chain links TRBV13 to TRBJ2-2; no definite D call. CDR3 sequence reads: CASSLRDNPGELFF. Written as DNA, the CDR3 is TGTGCCAGCAGCTTGCGCGATAACCCCGGGGAGCTGTTTTTT.